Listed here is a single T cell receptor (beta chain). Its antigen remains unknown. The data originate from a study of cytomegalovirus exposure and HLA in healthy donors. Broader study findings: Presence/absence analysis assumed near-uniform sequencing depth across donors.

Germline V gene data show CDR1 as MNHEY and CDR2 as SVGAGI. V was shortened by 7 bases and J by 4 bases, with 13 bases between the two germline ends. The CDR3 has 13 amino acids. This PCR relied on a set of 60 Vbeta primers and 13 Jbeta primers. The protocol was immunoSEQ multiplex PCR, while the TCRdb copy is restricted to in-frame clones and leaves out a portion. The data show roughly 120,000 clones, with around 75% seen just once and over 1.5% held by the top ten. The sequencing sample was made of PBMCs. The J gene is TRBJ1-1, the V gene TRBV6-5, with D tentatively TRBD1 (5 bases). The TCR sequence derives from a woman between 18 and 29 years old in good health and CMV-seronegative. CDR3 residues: CASNGGLSTEAFF. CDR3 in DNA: TGTGCCAGCAACGGGGGATTGAGCACTGAAGCTTTCTTT.